The present T cell receptor (beta chain) was sequenced within a study of radiation and T cells in renal cell carcinoma. The study, taken as a whole, reports: Irradiated tumors had higher TCR clonality than control tumors.

Trimming at V came to 1 base and at J to 5 bases, leaving 3 bases not matched to a gene. The CDR3 is made up of 14 amino acids. Germline CDR1 is KGHSH and CDR2 is LQKENI. This clone occurred a few times. Its cognate antigen is unknown. Treatment defined: treatment-naive control, cytoreductive nephrectomy. Data came from immunoSEQ multiplex PCR; TCRdb stores just in-frame clones and leaves some out. The data contain 14,000 or so clones, just over 55% of them singletons. The clonotype originates from a man in his fifties or sixties with renal cell carcinoma. The sequencing used tumor tissue, collected from a patient whose treatment was nephrectomy without radiotherapy. The chain employs TRBV18 and TRBJ2-7, with TRBD1 identical over 9 bases. The CDR3 here is CASSPRDRANEQYF. The DNA of the CDR3 is TGTGCCAGCTCACCACGGGACAGGGCCAACGAGCAGTACTTC.